One and the same sample provided the 3 T cell receptor beta chains below, sequenced in a study of T cells in Graves' hyperthyroidism and ophthalmopathy. Template material for amplifying TCR beta CDR3 regions consisted of RNA transcripts. The TCR CDR3 was amplified in a first-round RT-PCR using the HTBI primer set. TCRdb fed the multiplex PCR reads into MiXCR, producing one record per CDR3 protein. Found here are 350,000 to 450,000 distinct CDR3 sequences, roughly a sixth of them singletons; the top ten hold roughly 35%. The sequenced sample was blood. Source of these receptors: a woman aged 30 to 39 with Graves' hyperthyroidism that later progressed to Graves' ophthalmopathy.

In its sample, this clonotype was seen many times. The rearrangement uses TRBV27 and TRBJ2-1, with D possibly being TRBD1 (5 bases). This CDR3 is built from 14 residues. Germline V lookup: CDR1 MNHEY, CDR2 SMNVEV (reference sequence). V was cut by 5 bases and J by 7 bases, with 15 bases left in between. CDR3 nucleotides: TGTGCCAGCAGTCCGCGACAGATTAGAAATGAGCAGTTCTTC. Its protein is CASSPRQIRNEQFF.

This clonotype appeared many times. This chain uses TRBV28 with TRBJ1-5; D is perhaps TRBD1 (5 bases). V was cut by 3 bases and J by 2 bases, with 11 bases left in between. The V gene's germline CDR1 is MDHEN and CDR2 SYDVKM. The CDR3 extends over 15 amino acids. CDR3 nucleotide sequence: TGTGCCAGCAGTTTGCTGGGGCCTGGCAATCAGCCCCAGCATTTT. Its translation is CASSLLGPGNQPQHF. Combining the CDR3 with reference TRBV28 and TRBJ1-5 gives the whole variable domain DVKVTQSSRYLVKRTGEKVFLECVQDMDHENMFWYRQDPGLGLRLIYFSYDVKMKEKGDIPEGYSVSREKKERFSLILESASTNQTSMYLCASSLLGPGNQPQHFGDGTRLSIL.

The rearrangement links TRBV12-3 or TRBV12-4 to TRBJ2-7; 11 bases match TRBD2. The CDR3 consists of 15 residues. With V trimmed by 6 bases and J by 5 bases, 9 bases remained unmatched. The CDR3 nucleotides are TGTGCCAGCAGCAAACTAGCGGGGGTCCTCCACGAGCAGTACGTC. The encoded protein is CASSKLAGVLHEQYV.